In this sample, the clone carrying this TCR beta chain turned up a few times. Antigen unknown. This CDR3 is built from 13 residues. V was shortened by 4 bases and J by 3 bases, with 13 bases between the two germline ends. Germline CDR1 SQVTM, CDR2 ANQGSEA. This record belongs to a study of beta chain features in type 1 diabetes. Findings and limits, study-wide: The study left unresolved whether HLA type influences TCRB rearrangement. In comparison with healthy donors, patients had naive, central memory and Treg TCRB repertoires that appeared more similar. Researchers report that Type 1 diabetes patients had moderately but significantly shorter TCRB CDR3s across all four CD4+ subsets. VDJ junctions from type 1 diabetes patients carried fewer insertions and larger deletions.

Sequencing targeted expressed TCRB transcripts, as all isolated RNA had been reverse transcribed. TCRdb's copy holds only in-frame clones and misses some; the assay was immunoSEQ multiplex PCR. The data show around 140,000 clones, about 13% seen once. V usage is TRBV29-1 and J usage is TRBJ2-7; maybe TRBD1 (5 bases). The source is a man aged 18 to 29 with type 1 diabetes. Sequencing used central memory CD4+ T cells from blood. The CDR3 reads CSVAAGQGYEQYF. The DNA of the CDR3 is TGCAGCGTTGCAGCAGGGCAAGGCTACGAGCAGTACTTC.